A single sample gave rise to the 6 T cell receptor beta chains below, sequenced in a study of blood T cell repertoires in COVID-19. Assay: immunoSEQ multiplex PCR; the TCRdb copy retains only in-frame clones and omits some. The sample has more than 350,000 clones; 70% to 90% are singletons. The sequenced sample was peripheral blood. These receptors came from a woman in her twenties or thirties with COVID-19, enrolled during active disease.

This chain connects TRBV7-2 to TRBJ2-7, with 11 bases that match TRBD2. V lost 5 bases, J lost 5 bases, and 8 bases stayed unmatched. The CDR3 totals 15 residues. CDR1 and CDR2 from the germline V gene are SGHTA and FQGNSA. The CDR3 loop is CASSAPTSGNNEQYF. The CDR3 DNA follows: TGTGCCAGCAGCGCCCCGACTAGCGGGAACAACGAGCAGTACTTC.

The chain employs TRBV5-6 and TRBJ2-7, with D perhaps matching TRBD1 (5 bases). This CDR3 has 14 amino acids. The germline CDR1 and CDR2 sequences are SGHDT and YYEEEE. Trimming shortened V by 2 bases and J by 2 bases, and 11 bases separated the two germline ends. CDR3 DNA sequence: TGTGCCAGCAGCTTCCAGGGTCCGGCCTACGAGCAGTACTTC. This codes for CASSFQGPAYEQYF. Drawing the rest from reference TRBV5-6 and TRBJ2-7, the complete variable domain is DAGVTQSPTHLIKTRGQQVTLRCSPKSGHDTVSWYQQALGQGPQFIFQYYEEEERQRGNFPDRFSGHQFPNYSSELNVNALLLGDSALYLCASSFQGPAYEQYFGPGTRLTVT.

The CDR3 sequence: CATSRASGVFYEQYF. CDR3 coding DNA: TGTGCCACCAGCAGAGCGTCAGGGGTGTTCTACGAGCAGTACTTC. The rearrangement links TRBV15 to TRBJ2-7, with D tentatively TRBD1 (6 bases). This CDR3 is built from 15 residues. Looked up from germline, CDR1 is LNHNV and CDR2 is YYDKDF (reference sequence). Trimming pared 1 base from V and 3 bases from J, leaving 13 bases between.

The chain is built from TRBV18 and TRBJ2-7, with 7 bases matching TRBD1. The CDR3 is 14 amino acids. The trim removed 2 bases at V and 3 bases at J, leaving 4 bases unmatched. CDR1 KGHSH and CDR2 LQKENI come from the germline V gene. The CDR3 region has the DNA TGTGCCAGCTCACCAAGGGACAGCATCTACGAGCAGTACTTC. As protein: CASSPRDSIYEQYF.

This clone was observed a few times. DNA for the CDR3: TGCGCCAGCAGCAGAAACGACAGGGGGCAGGGTGGCTACACCTTC. Its translation is CASSRNDRGQGGYTF. The chain combines TRBV5-1 with TRBJ1-2; 10 positions match TRBD1. The CDR3 extends over 15 amino acids. Looked up from germline, CDR1 is SGHRS and CDR2 is YFSETQ. J lost 7 bases, V lost 4 bases, and 10 bases had no gene match.

In DNA, the CDR3 is TGCGCCAGCAGCCAAGATCGGGGGTTGGGCGAGCAGTACTTC. Its protein product is CASSQDRGLGEQYF. The chain links TRBV4-1 to TRBJ2-7; tentative D call: TRBD2 (6 bases). Trimming removed 0 bases from V and 6 bases from J, with 12 bases in between. This CDR3 spans 14 amino acids. CDR1 and CDR2 (germline): MGHRA, YSYEKL.